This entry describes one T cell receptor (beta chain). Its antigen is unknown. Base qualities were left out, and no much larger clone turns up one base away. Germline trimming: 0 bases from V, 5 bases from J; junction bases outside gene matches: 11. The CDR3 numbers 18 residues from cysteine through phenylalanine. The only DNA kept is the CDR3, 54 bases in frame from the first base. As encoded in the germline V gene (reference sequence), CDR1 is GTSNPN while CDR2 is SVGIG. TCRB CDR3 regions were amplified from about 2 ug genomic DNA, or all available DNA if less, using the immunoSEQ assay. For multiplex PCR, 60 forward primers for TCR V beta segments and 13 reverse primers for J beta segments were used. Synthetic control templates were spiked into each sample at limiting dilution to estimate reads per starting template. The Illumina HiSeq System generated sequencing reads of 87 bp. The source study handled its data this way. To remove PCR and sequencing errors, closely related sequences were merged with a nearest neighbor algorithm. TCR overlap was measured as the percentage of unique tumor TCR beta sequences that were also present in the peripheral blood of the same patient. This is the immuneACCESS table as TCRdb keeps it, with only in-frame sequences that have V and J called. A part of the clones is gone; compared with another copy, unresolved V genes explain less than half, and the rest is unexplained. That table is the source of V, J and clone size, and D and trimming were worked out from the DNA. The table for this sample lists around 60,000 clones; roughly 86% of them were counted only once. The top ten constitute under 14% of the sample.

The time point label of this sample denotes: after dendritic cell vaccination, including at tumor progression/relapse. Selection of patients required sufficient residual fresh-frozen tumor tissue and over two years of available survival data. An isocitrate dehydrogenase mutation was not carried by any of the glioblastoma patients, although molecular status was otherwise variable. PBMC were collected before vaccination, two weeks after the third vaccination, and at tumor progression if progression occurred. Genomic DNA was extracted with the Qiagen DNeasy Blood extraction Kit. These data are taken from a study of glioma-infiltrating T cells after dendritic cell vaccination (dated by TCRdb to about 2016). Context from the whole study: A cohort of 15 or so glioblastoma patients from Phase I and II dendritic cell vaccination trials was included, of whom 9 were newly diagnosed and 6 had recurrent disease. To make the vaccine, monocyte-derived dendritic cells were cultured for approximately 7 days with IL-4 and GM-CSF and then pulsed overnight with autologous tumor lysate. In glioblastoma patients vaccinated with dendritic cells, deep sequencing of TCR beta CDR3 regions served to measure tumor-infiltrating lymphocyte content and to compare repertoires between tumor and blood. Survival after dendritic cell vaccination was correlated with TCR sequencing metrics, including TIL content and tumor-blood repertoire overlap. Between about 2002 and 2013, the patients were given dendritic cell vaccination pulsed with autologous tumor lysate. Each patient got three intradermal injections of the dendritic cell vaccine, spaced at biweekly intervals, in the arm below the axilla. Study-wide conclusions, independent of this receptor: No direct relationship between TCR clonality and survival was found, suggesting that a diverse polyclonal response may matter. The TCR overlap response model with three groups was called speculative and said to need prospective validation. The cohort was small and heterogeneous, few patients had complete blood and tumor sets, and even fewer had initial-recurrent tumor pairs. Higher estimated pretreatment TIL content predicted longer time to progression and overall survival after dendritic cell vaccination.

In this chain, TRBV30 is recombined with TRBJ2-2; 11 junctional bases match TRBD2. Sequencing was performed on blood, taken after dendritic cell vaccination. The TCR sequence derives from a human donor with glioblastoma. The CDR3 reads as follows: CAWSVTRLAGGGTGELFF. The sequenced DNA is TGTGCCTGGAGTGTAACCCGGCTAGCGGGAGGAGGAACCGGGGAGCTGTTTTTT.